The TCR beta chain described here comes from a study of OX40 agonist ivuxolimab in advanced cancers. With respect to the entire study: The costimulatory receptor OX40 (CD134) was targeted by ivuxolimab, a fully human IgG2 agonistic monoclonal antibody. Intravenous ivuxolimab was administered to patients every 2 weeks at six dose levels: 0.01, 0.1, 0.3, 1.5, 3 and 10 mg/kg. Of the roughly 50 dose-escalation patients, hepatocellular carcinoma was present in about 20, melanoma in approximately 15, renal cell carcinoma in 9 and head and neck cancer in 9. In the dose-escalation cohort, 75% to 90% of patients were male, and the mean age was around 60 years with a range of roughly 23 to 79. Prior anti-PD-1, anti-PD-L1 or anti-CTLA-4 therapy was permitted, and approximately 41% of dose-escalation patients had received checkpoint inhibitors. Three dose-escalation patients achieved partial responses, one with hepatocellular carcinoma and two with cutaneous melanoma. The point of sequencing TCRbeta in the periphery was to test whether ivuxolimab changed TCR sequence diversity and drove clonal T-cell expansion. The paper describes the monotherapy dose-escalation part (N of about 54 patients) of the phase I trial of ivuxolimab.

General study outcomes and caveats: Partial responders in the 0.1-3.0 mg/kg groups had among the lowest normalized peripheral clonal expansion, especially among CD8+ T cells. At doses from 0.1 to 3.0 mg/kg, clonal expansion was seen in both CD4+ and CD8+ blood T cells between baseline and week 6. Antigen specificity was not determined for the clonally expanded peripheral T cells. After ivuxolimab, more expanded clones were found on average in CD8+ T cells than in CD4+ T cells. Low levels of normalized T-cell clonal expansion were also seen in some patients who did not respond.

Genomic DNA was extracted from sorted cells for sequencing of the TCRbeta CDR3 region. The immunoSEQ Assay was used to sequence the TCRbeta CDR3 regions. In TCRdb, the immuneACCESS table is reduced to in-frame sequences with V and J assigned. These tables do not hold every clone; where another copy was compared, an unresolved V gene accounts for under half, and the others remain unexplained. The table for this sample lists 70,000 or so clones; more than 80% of them were counted only once. The ten largest make up 1.1% of the sample. CDR1 and CDR2 were assigned from the germline V gene as MNHEY and SVGAGI. There are 15 amino acids in the CDR3, from cysteine to phenylalanine inclusive. The DNA shown is the 45-base CDR3, in frame from base 1. V was cut back by 5 bases and J by 9 bases, leaving a gap of 17 bases between them. Note on this clone: The specificity of this receptor is unknown. One base away there is no much larger clone; base qualities are not given.

Patients with autoimmune disease history or receiving systemic immunosuppression were excluded from the trial. Peripheral blood for TCR sequencing was drawn from every dose cohort at baseline, at cycle 4 day 1 and at cycle 7 day 1. Samples came from an open-label, multicenter, first-in-human phase I dose-escalation trial of ivuxolimab. The trial enrolled adults with locally advanced or metastatic head and neck squamous cell, hepatocellular, melanoma or renal cell carcinoma. Before TCR sequencing, CD4+ T cells and CD8+ T cells from peripheral blood were sorted into separate populations. The TCR sequence derives from an adult with an advanced solid tumor such as melanoma, head and neck, liver or kidney cancer. This chain joins TRBV6-5 to TRBJ1-6; D gene: possibly TRBD1, on 5 matching bases. Sample: CD4+ or CD8+ T cells sorted from blood, taken in a trial of the OX40 agonist ivuxolimab. The encoded CDR3 is CASSAGHLNGSPLHF. At the DNA level, the sequence is TGTGCCAGCAGTGCCGGACACCTGAATGGTTCACCCCTCCACTTT.